This T cell receptor (beta chain) was captured by sequencing in a study of shared clonotypes between healthy human individuals. Study observations and caveats: There were few donors, and this limited the genetic and exposure-history diversity represented. The study sampled only blood, and tissue repertoires likely differ.

A single count supports this clone. Its specificity is unknown. Germline assignment: CDR1 SGHRS and CDR2 YFSETQ. There are 17 residues in the CDR3. The V end was cut by 4 bases, the J end by 0 bases, with 17 bases between. Each subset's genomic DNA was shared equally among a number of immunoSEQ plates. Method: immunoSEQ multiplex PCR; TCRdb's copy keeps in-frame clones and lacks some. The profile shows around 500,000 clones, less than 80% of them singletons. The sequenced material came from PBMCs. The genes are TRBV5-1 and TRBJ2-1, with unresolved D. This receptor was identified in a woman aged 35 to 49 in good health. Some clones in this sample may be carry-over from other donors' samples. CDR3 amino acids: CASSMPQLAASYNEQFF. The CDR3 DNA sequence: TGCGCCAGCAGCATGCCCCAATTGGCGGCCTCCTACAATGAGCAGTTCTTC.